The entry below gives a single TCR beta chain sequence along with its context. Its antigen is still unknown. The data were taken from a study of regulatory T cells in long-lasting Graves disease. Study outcomes and limitations: Newly diagnosed patients shared about a thousand public clonotypes; persistent patients shared approximately 2,900. There were preferences for TRBV28, TRBJ1-2 and TRBJ2-5 in persistent disease.

Time point denoted: persistent/refractory GD, antithyroid drugs over 5 years with positive TRAb. The TCR library was prepared using RNA isolated from PBMCs. Guidelines of the American Thyroid Association were used to diagnose Graves' disease. The CDR3 covers 16 residues. Germline CDR1 reads DFQATT; CDR2 reads SNEGSKA (reference sequence). J was trimmed by 2 bases and V by 1 base; bases with no gene match: 5. Both iRepertoire HTBI primers and Arm-PCR of CDR3 regions were used to build the TCR beta libraries. How the authors handled the data: Looking across samples, the authors found under 75 TRBV and 12 to 15 TRBJ segments. From the multiplex PCR reads, TCRdb called clonotypes with MiXCR, one entry per CDR3 protein. These V and J calls originate from TCRdb's pipeline instead of the authors' own analysis. The repertoire includes 600,000 to 800,000 distinct CDR3 sequences, 25% to 35% of them detected once, and 42% sits in the top ten.

The V call is TRBV20-1, the J call TRBJ2-7, with 13 bases fitting TRBD2. Sequencing used peripheral blood mononuclear cells (PBMCs), obtained when the disease was refractory, from a patient treated with antithyroid drugs. This TCR came from a female donor with Graves disease. The CDR3 DNA reads TGCAGTGCTAGAGGCGTACTAGCGGGAGGGCCCTACGAGCAGTACTTC. It yields the protein CSARGVLAGGPYEQYF.